This T cell receptor beta chain is drawn from a study of shared clonotypes between healthy human individuals. Study-wide context: Per-donor plates numbered three CD4 naive, three CD4 memory, two CD8 naive and one CD8 memory.

Assay used: immunoSEQ multiplex PCR; TCRdb lists only in-frame clones, some missing. Seen here are around 2.1 million clones, roughly 95% observed once, and the top ten hold approximately 0.13%. Looked up from germline, CDR1 is SQVTM and CDR2 is ANQGSEA. The CDR3 extends over 16 amino acids. V shed 4 bases, J shed 1 base, and the junction held 8 bases outside the gene matches. The study drew its donors from healthy HIV-negative adults without recent acute infections or vaccinations. This TCR was sampled from a man aged 18 to 35 in good health. Sample: naive CD4+ T cells sorted from blood. Subset described: CD45RA+ positively selected. The chain is built from TRBV29-1 and TRBJ2-7; 12 nucleotides match TRBD2. CDR3 sequence reads: CSVAPSGGAKSYEQYF. CDR3 bases: TGCAGCGTTGCGCCTAGCGGGGGGGCGAAATCCTACGAGCAGTACTTC.